The 2 T cell receptor beta chains given below trace back to one sample, sequenced in a study of T cell responses to AZD1222 COVID-19 vaccine. TCRdb's table, derived via immunoSEQ multiplex PCR, lists solely in-frame clones and lacks some. In the table there are tens of thousands of clones, about three quarters of which are singletons. The sequenced sample was peripheral blood, obtained on day 0 of AZD1222 vaccination. These receptors all stem from an adult in good health.

The gene calls are TRBV27 and TRBJ1-6; possibly TRBD1 for D (5 bases). CDR1 MNHEY and CDR2 SMNVEV come from the germline V gene (reference sequence). Trimming cost V 6 bases and J 5 bases, with 11 bases left between them. The CDR3 totals 14 residues. The CDR3 DNA sequence: TGTGCCAGCAGGGTCGGGGCCCATAATTCACCCCTCCACTTT. It codes for CASRVGAHNSPLHF.

This clone was seen a handful of times. The CDR3 nucleotides read TGCGCCAGCAGCTTAAGATCTAGCACAGATACGCAGTATTTT. It codes for CASSLRSSTDTQYF. The chain combines TRBV5-1 with TRBJ2-3, with D unclear. Germline V gives CDR1 SGHRS, CDR2 YFSETQ. Trimming removed 2 bases at V and 0 bases at J, with 7 bases between. This CDR3 spans 14 amino acids.